A single T cell receptor beta chain is shown here with its context. The data derive from a study of Ad26.COV2.S vaccination and SARS-CoV-2 variants. As for treatment: over 15 received Ad26.COV2.S at low or high dose, single or two shots; 5 received placebo; per-sample allocation not given. Sampling was performed 63 days after the first vaccine or placebo injection. TCRdb's table, derived via immunoSEQ multiplex PCR, lists solely in-frame clones and lacks some. In the table there are around 300,000 clones, about 85% of which are singletons. The sequencing here drew on peripheral blood, taken in a trial of Ad26.COV2.S vaccine versus placebo. This receptor was obtained from a person aged 18-60 years who received the Ad26.COV2.S COVID-19 vaccine or a placebo.

The CDR3 coding sequence is TGTGCCAGCAGCTTAGCGGTCAATCAGCCCCAGCATTTT. The encoded protein is CASSLAVNQPQHF. V and J are TRBV7-9 and TRBJ1-5, with no clear D. CDR3 size: 13 residues. In germline, CDR1 is SEHNR, CDR2 FQNEAQ (reference sequence). V lost 0 bases, J lost 3 bases, and 3 bases lay in between.